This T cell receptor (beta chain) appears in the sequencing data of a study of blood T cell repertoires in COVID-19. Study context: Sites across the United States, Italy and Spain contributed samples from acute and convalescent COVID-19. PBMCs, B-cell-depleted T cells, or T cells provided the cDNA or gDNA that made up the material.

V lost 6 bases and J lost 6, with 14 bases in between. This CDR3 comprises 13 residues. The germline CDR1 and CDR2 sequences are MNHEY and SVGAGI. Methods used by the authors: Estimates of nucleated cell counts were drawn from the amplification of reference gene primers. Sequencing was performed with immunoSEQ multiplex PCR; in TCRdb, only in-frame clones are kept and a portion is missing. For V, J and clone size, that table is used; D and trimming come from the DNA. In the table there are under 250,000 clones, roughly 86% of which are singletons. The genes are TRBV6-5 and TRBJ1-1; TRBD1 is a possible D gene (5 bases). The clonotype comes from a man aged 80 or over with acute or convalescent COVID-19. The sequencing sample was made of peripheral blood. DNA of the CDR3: TGTGCCAGCAGAGCCTGGACAAGCCCTGAAGCTTTCTTT. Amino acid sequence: CASRAWTSPEAFF.